These T cell receptor beta chains were read from a single sample in a study of shared clonotypes between healthy human individuals. This table comes from immunoSEQ multiplex PCR, and its TCRdb copy is limited to in-frame clones, with some not included. Of just over 2,000,000 clones in the sample, just under 95% were seen once. The source material was naive CD8+ T cells sorted from blood. The source is a man aged 18 to 30 in good health. Each CDR3 is given with its conserved first and last residue. The D gene is left open where the match is weak. Size values are once, few and many counts, or a class for expanded clones, and some rows have none.

D gene	J gene	clone size	V gene	CDR3 DNA	CDR3 protein
-	TRBJ2-5	-	TRBV6-5	TGTGCCAGCAGTTACCGTAGCGGCGTCCCCCAAGAGACCCAGTACTTC	CASSYRSGVPQETQYF
-	TRBJ2-5	-	TRBV14	TGTGCCAGCAGCCAAGTCTGGGGGGTCCAAGAGACCCAGTACTTC	CASSQVWGVQETQYF
-	TRBJ1-1	-	TRBV28	TGTGCCAGCAGTTTACAATCGGGACATTGGGAGAATACTGAAGCTTTCTTT	CASSLQSGHWENTEAFF
-	TRBJ1-2	once	TRBV27	TGTGCCAGCAGTCTTAGGGGGGGGGCGTACTATGGCTACACCTTC	CASSLRGGAYYGYTF
TRBD1	TRBJ2-3	-	TRBV27	TGTGCCAGCAGTCCTGTACAGGGGATCACAGATACGCAGTATTTT	CASSPVQGITDTQYF
-	TRBJ2-2	-	TRBV9	TGTGCCAGCTTCGGGAGCCCCAACACCGGGGAGCTGTTTTTT	CASFGSPNTGELFF
-	TRBJ2-2	-	TRBV30	TGTGCCTGGAACCCGACAGGGAACACCGGGGAGCTGTTTTTT	CAWNPTGNTGELFF
TRBD1	TRBJ2-7	-	TRBV28	TGTGCCAGCAGTTTATGGGACAGGACTCCTGGCGAGCAGTACTTC	CASSLWDRTPGEQYF
TRBD1	TRBJ1-1	few	TRBV9	TGTGCCAGCAGCGCGTGGGACAGCTTAATGAACACTGAAGCTTTCTTT	CASSAWDSLMNTEAFF
-	TRBJ2-3	-	TRBV7-9	TGTGCCAGCAGCTTACCAGGGGCCGGAGATACGCAGTATTTT	CASSLPGAGDTQYF
-	TRBJ2-1	-	TRBV4-1	TGCGCCAGCAGCCAAGAAAAGGCCTACAATGAGCAGTTCTTC	CASSQEKAYNEQFF
-	TRBJ1-1	-	TRBV30	TGTGCCTGGAATCCTACAGGGATCGCGGAAGCTTTCTTT	CAWNPTGIAEAFF
TRBD1	TRBJ2-3	-	TRBV4-1	TGCGCCAGCAGCCAGAGGACAGGAACAGATACGCAGTATTTT	CASSQRTGTDTQYF
-	TRBJ1-3	-	TRBV9	TGTGCCAGCAGGTCCTCTGGAAACACCATATATTTT	CASRSSGNTIYF
TRBD2	TRBJ2-3	-	TRBV5-1	TGCGCCAGCAGCTTGGTTGCGGGGGTTCTCACAGATACGCAGTATTTT	CASSLVAGVLTDTQYF
-	TRBJ2-1	-	TRBV5-1	TGCGCCAGCAGCCCTTCAGGAGCGAGGATATACAATGAGCAGTTCTTC	CASSPSGARIYNEQFF
-	TRBJ2-3	-	TRBV9	TGTGCCAGCAGCGCCACCGGGCCAACAGATACGCAGTATTTT	CASSATGPTDTQYF
TRBD2	TRBJ2-1	once	TRBV7-7	TGTGCTAGCAGCTTGTCGCGGGAGGGCCTGGACAATGAGCAGTTCTTC	CASSLSREGLDNEQFF
TRBD1	TRBJ1-1	-	TRBV30	TGTGCCTGGGAAACGGACAGGGGAGCTGAAGCTTTCTTT	CAWETDRGAEAFF
TRBD2	TRBJ2-5	-	TRBV13	TGTGCCAGCAGCCTCGGGGCGTGGACTAGCACTTGGGAGACCCAGTACTTC	CASSLGAWTSTWETQYF
-	TRBJ2-6	-	TRBV29-1	TGCAGCGTTTATCTCACCGACTCTGGGGCCAACGTCCTGACTTTC	CSVYLTDSGANVLTF
-	TRBJ1-2	-	TRBV5-6	TGTGCCAGCAGACCGGACAGTGCCGATGGCTACACCTTC	CASRPDSADGYTF
TRBD1	TRBJ2-7	-	TRBV10-1	TGCGCCAGCAGCGCCGACCGACAGGGAACCTACGAGCAGTACTTC	CASSADRQGTYEQYF
TRBD2	TRBJ2-7	-	TRBV2	TGTGCCAGCAGTAGCGGGAGGAGCTCCTACGAGCAGTACTTC	CASSSGRSSYEQYF
TRBD2	TRBJ2-5	-	TRBV28	TGTGCCAGCAGTTTATTCCGGACTAGCGGGAGATCCCCGCAAGAGACCCAGTACTTC	CASSLFRTSGRSPQETQYF
-	TRBJ2-3	-	TRBV21-1	TGTGCCAGCAGCACGTCCCGGGGTAGCGGGAGCCCCGTATCAGGTGCAGATACGCAGTATTTT	CASSTSRGSGSPVSGADTQYF
-	TRBJ2-7	-	TRBV5-6	TGTGCCAGCAGCTCGGCCCGGGGTATGACCTACGAGCAGTACTTC	CASSSARGMTYEQYF
TRBD1	TRBJ2-7	-	TRBV6-6	TGTGCCAGCAGTTGGGACAGGGGGCACTCCTACGAGCAGTACTTC	CASSWDRGHSYEQYF
-	TRBJ2-1	-	TRBV27	TGTGCCAGCACCAACGGTCCAAACCTAGGGAATGAGCAGTTCTTC	CASTNGPNLGNEQFF
-	TRBJ1-6	-	TRBV6-4	TGTGCCAGCAGTGACTCACCCACGGGAAATTCACCCCTCCACTTT	CASSDSPTGNSPLHF
-	TRBJ1-1	-	TRBV5-4	TGTGCCAGCGGTGGACCTGAGAGCACTGAAGCTTTCTTT	CASGGPESTEAFF
-	TRBJ2-7	-	TRBV7-9	TGTGCCAGCAGCTTGATGACAGGAATTGACGAGCAGTACTTC	CASSLMTGIDEQYF
TRBD2	TRBJ2-2	-	TRBV27	TGTGCCAGCAGTTCCCTAGCGGCAGCCAACACCGGGGAGCTGTTTTTT	CASSSLAAANTGELFF
-	TRBJ2-7	-	TRBV7-9	TGTGCCAGCATATCTCTGAGCTCCTACGAGCAGTACTTC	CASISLSSYEQYF
TRBD2	TRBJ2-1	-	TRBV9	TGTGCCAGCAGCGCCCCAATAGGACTAGCGGGGGACAATGAGCAGTTCTTC	CASSAPIGLAGDNEQFF
-	TRBJ1-1	-	TRBV19	TGTGCCAGTAGTATAGTTGGCTTCGGGACGAACACTGAAGCTTTCTTT	CASSIVGFGTNTEAFF
TRBD1	TRBJ2-1	-	TRBV29-1	TGCAGCGTTGGGACAGGGGAGTTCCACAATGAGCAGTTCTTC	CSVGTGEFHNEQFF